Here is one TCR beta chain with its context. Its antigen remains unidentified. The data are from a study of CD4+ T cells in melanoma. TCRdb's copy holds only in-frame clones and misses some; the assay was immunoSEQ multiplex PCR. This sample yields about 140,000 clones, of which around 90% are seen a single time; over 1.5% belongs to the top ten. Germline lookup yields CDR1 SGHNT and CDR2 YENEEA. The CDR3 length is 19 residues. V lost 3 bases to trimming and J lost 0 bases; unmatched junction nucleotides: 16. General study points: CD8+ T cell, macrophage and B cell function reportedly correlated with neoantigen-specific CD4+ T cells. Neoantigen-specific CD4+ T cells in melanoma reportedly had diverse differentiation states.

This TCR was recovered from a human donor with melanoma. This chain links TRBV11-3 with TRBJ2-5; 7 bases fit TRBD2. The CDR3 DNA sequence: TGTGCCAGCAGCTTTACCCGGGTGTGGCTCGGGGGGAACCAAGAGACCCAGTACTTC. Translated: CASSFTRVWLGGNQETQYF. Full variable domain (missing parts from reference TRBV11-3 and TRBJ2-5): EAGVVQSPRYKIIEKKQPVAFWCNPISGHNTLYWYLQNLGQGPELLIRYENEEAVDDSQLPKDRFSAERLKGVDSTLKIQPAELGDSAVYLCASSFTRVWLGGNQETQYFGPGTRLLVL.